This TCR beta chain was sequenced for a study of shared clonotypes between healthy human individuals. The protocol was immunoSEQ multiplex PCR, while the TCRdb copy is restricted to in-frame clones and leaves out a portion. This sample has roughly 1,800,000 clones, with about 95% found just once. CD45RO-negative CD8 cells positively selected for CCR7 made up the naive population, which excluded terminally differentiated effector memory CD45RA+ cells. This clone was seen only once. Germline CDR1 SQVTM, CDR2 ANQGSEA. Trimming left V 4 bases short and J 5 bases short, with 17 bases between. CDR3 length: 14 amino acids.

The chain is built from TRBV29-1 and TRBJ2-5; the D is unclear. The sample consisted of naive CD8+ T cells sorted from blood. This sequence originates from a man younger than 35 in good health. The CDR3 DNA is TGCAGCGTTGTTGGTATGGGGATCACGGAGACCCAGTACTTC. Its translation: CSVVGMGITETQYF.